This T cell receptor (beta chain) was recorded in a study of T-cell memory formation after mild COVID-19. The study's findings and limits: Contracting clones from day 15 to 85 showed balanced CD4/CD8; later expanders favored CD4+. Nothing showed for sure that second-wave clones peaking on day 37 were SARS-CoV-2 specific.

Barcoded TCR alpha and TCR beta cDNA libraries with UMIs came from 5'RACE using constant-segment primers. From the 5' RACE reads, TCRdb called clonotypes with MiXCR, one entry per CDR3 protein. The profile shows roughly 550,000 distinct CDR3 sequences, around 21% of them singletons. The CDR3 has 16 residues. The germline CDR1 and CDR2 sequences are SGDLS and YYNGEE. Trimming cost V 0 bases and J 7 bases; bases outside gene matches: 10. This clonotype appeared a few times. As yet, its antigen is unknown. Sequenced sample: PBMCs or a T cell subset sorted from them (not recorded which). V is TRBV9 and J is TRBJ2-7; TRBD2 matches at 10 bases. The TCR originated in an adult woman who had mild COVID-19 (a few samples of this study predate the infection). Cell type and time point are not known. CDR3 sequence: CASSVADSGRASEQYF. In DNA, the CDR3 is TGTGCCAGCAGCGTAGCTGACAGCGGGAGGGCCAGTGAGCAGTACTTC.